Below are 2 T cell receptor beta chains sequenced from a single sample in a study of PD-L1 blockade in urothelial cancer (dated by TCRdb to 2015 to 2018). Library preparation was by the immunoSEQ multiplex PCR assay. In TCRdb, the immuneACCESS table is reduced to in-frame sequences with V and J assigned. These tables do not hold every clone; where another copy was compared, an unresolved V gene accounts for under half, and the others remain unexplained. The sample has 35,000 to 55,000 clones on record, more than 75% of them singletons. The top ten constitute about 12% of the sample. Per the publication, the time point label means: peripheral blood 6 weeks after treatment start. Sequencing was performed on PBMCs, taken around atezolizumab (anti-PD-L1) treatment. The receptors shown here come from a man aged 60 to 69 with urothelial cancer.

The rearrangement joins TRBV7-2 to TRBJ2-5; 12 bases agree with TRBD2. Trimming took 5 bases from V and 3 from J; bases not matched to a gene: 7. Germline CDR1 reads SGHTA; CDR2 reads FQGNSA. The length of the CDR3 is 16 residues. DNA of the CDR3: TGTGCCAGCAGCGGTCGACTAGCGGGGGCGAAAGAGACCCAGTACTTC. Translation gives CASSGRLAGAKETQYF.

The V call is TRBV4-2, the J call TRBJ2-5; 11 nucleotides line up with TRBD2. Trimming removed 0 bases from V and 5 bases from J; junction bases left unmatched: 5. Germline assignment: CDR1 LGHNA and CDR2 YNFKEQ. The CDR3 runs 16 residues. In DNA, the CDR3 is TGTGCCAGCAGCCAAGATAGACTAGCGGGGTGGGAGACCCAGTACTTC. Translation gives CASSQDRLAGWETQYF.